Presented here are 21 T cell receptor beta chains from one specimen sequenced in a study of blood T cells in healthy people across ages. Together with a sample-barcoded 5' primer, a J-beta primer mix was included in a second PCR lasting about 6 to 11 cycles. One entry per CDR3 protein, called by TCRdb with MiXCR from the 5' RACE reads. The sample has hundreds of thousands of distinct CDR3 sequences, roughly 29% seen once. Sequenced: blood. All receptors derive from a woman in her seventies in good health.

The genes are TRBV19 and TRBJ2-5, with D possibly matching TRBD2 (5 bases). The end of the DNA aligns better with TRBJ2-7, so the J call may be wrong. The CDR3 consists of 15 residues. Germline V CDR1 and CDR2: LNHDA, SQIVND (reference sequence). The CDR3 here is CASSIAPRVPYEQYF. The CDR3, as DNA: TGTGCCAGTAGTATAGCTCCGCGGGTTCCCTACGAGCAGTACTTC.

The chain is built from TRBV12-3 or TRBV12-4 and TRBJ2-1; D not resolved. The DNA matches TRBJ2-7 better at its end, which makes the J call doubtful. The CDR3 is 13 residues long. CDR3 loop: CASSPNPSYEQYF. Written as DNA, the CDR3 is TGTGCCAGCAGTCCCAATCCAAGCTACGAGCAGTACTTC.

The chain carries TRBV25-1 and TRBJ2-5; TRBD2 is a possible D gene (6 bases). V gave up 2 bases and J gave up 2 bases, with 6 bases separating them. CDR1 MGHDK and CDR2 SYGVNS come from the germline V gene. This CDR3 is built from 13 residues. CDR3 coding DNA: TGTGCCAGCAGTGAAGGAGGGCAAGAGACCCAGTACTTC. Translating gives CASSEGGQETQYF.

This clonotype was recorded a few times. The V gene is TRBV5-1, the J gene TRBJ2-6, with a weak D call TRBD2 (5 bases). The CDR3 loop spans 17 amino acids. Per the germline V gene, CDR1 is SGHRS and CDR2 is YFSETQ. Trimming left V 4 bases short and J 3 bases short, with 17 bases between. The CDR3 loop is CASSPDSARRGANVLTF. Here the CDR3 DNA reads TGCGCCAGCAGCCCGGATAGCGCAAGGCGTGGGGCCAACGTCCTGACTTTC. The full variable domain, with the rest looked up from reference TRBV5-1 and TRBJ2-6, is KAGVTQTPRYLIKTRGQQVTLSCSPISGHRSVSWYQQTPGQGLQFLFEYFSETQRNKGNFPGRFSGRQFSNSRSEMNVSTLELGDSALYLCASSPDSARRGANVLTFGAGSRLTVL.

The gene calls are TRBV28 and TRBJ2-7; 12 bases map to TRBD1. Germline V CDR1 and CDR2: MDHEN, SYDVKM. This CDR3 spans 14 amino acids. V lost 5 bases to trimming and J lost 5 bases; unmatched junction nucleotides: 4. CDR3 protein: CASSGTGGYDEQYF. Here the CDR3 DNA reads TGTGCCAGCAGTGGGACAGGGGGCTACGACGAGCAGTACTTC.

The genes are TRBV6-5 and TRBJ2-3; 13 bases line up with TRBD2. Per the germline V gene, CDR1 is MNHEY and CDR2 is SVGAGI. The CDR3 length is 16 residues. The J segment lost 5 bases and the V segment lost 5 bases, leaving 7 bases of the junction unmatched. The CDR3 DNA sequence: TGTGCCAGCAGTACACGACTAGCGGGAGGTCGAGATACGCAGTATTTT. It is translated as CASSTRLAGGRDTQYF.

The chain carries TRBV29-1 and TRBJ1-4, with D maybe TRBD1 (5 bases). Germline values: CDR1 SQVTM, CDR2 ANQGSEA. This CDR3 contains 13 residues. V lost 5 bases and J lost 6, with 13 bases in between. The CDR3 protein is CSVPSLGDEKLFF. CDR3 coding DNA: TGCAGCGTTCCTAGCTTGGGGGATGAAAAACTGTTTTTT.

This clonotype was recorded a few times. This rearrangement joins TRBV5-5 to TRBJ2-5; no clear D gene. Germline values: CDR1 SGHKS, CDR2 YYEKEE (reference sequence). With 4 bases removed from V and 14 bases from J, the gap between germline ends came to 18 bases. The CDR3 is 12 amino acids. The CDR3 DNA follows: TGTGCCAGCAGCCAAGAGCTCAGAGGAGAATACTTC. Translating gives CASSQELRGEYF. Variable domain in full (rest from reference TRBV5-5 and TRBJ2-5): DAGVTQSPTHLIKTRGQQVTLRCSPISGHKSVSWYQQVLGQGPQFIFQYYEKEERGRGNFPDRFSARQFPNYSSELNVNALLLGDSALYLCASSQELRGEYFGPGTRLLVL.

This clonotype was observed a handful of times. Being one base from a much bigger clone, this may be a read error. The genes are TRBV7-8 and TRBJ2-1; D might be TRBD2 (5 bases). Judging by the DNA end, TRBJ2-7 fits better; the J call may be wrong. Germline V gene lookup returns CDR1 SGHVS and CDR2 FQNEAQ. The CDR3 is made up of 16 amino acids. The CDR3 loop reads CASSLGWRTGGYEQYF. DNA for the CDR3: TGTGCCAGCAGCTTAGGATGGAGGACTGGCGGTTACGAGCAGTACTTC.

A note on this clonotype: Mismatch with germline at one junction end may stem from a read error. The V gene is TRBV2, the J gene TRBJ2-6, with 8 bases aligning to TRBD1. Germline V gene data show CDR1 as SNHLY and CDR2 as FYNNEI. The CDR3 has 18 amino acids. CDR3 sequence reads: CVSSGRTGSNSGANVLTF. The CDR3 nucleotides are TGTGTCAGCAGTGGTCGGACAGGGAGCAACTCTGGGGCCAACGTCCTGACTTTC.

The chain uses TRBV7-9 and TRBJ2-5, with 10 bases fitting TRBD2. The germline gives CDR1 SEHNR, CDR2 FQNEAQ (reference sequence). Germline trimming cut 7 bases from V and 5 bases from J; bases unmatched to any gene: 10. CDR3 length: 15 residues. The CDR3 nucleotides read TGTGCCAGCACCGCGCTAGCGGGGGATTTTGAGACCCAGTACTTC. As protein: CASTALAGDFETQYF.

Of note for this clonotype: At one end, the junction sequence differs from germline, possibly due to a read error. The chain carries TRBV6-6 and TRBJ2-1; a weak D match, TRBD1 (5 bases). This CDR3 is 13 amino acids long. Germline CDR1 reads MNHNY; CDR2 reads SVGAGI (reference sequence). The CDR3 nucleotides read TGTGCCAGCAGTTACCAGGGCGACTGGATGTGGGTCTTC. Protein sequence: CASSYQGDWMWVF.

This rearrangement joins TRBV5-5 to TRBJ2-5; TRBD1 matches at 9 bases. The J call is in doubt because the DNA end fits TRBJ2-7 better. This CDR3 is built from 14 residues. Germline lookup yields CDR1 SGHKS and CDR2 YYEKEE (reference sequence). CDR3 loop: CASSGGQGNYEQYF. Here the CDR3 DNA reads TGTGCCAGCAGCGGCGGACAGGGGAACTACGAGCAGTACTTC.

The chain has TRBV12-3 or TRBV12-4 and TRBJ2-3, with 12 bases identical to TRBD2. The trim removed 5 bases at V and 4 bases at J, leaving 7 bases unmatched. The CDR3 runs 16 residues. The CDR3 is CASSLVTSGRSDTQYF. The CDR3 bases are TGTGCCAGCAGTCTTGTGACTAGCGGGAGATCAGATACGCAGTATTTT.

The chain carries TRBV3-1 and TRBJ2-5; 12 bases are a match to TRBD2. Germline CDR1 LGHDT, CDR2 YNNKEL (reference sequence). V shed 5 bases and J 3 bases; nucleotides not matched to a gene: 4. This CDR3 is 15 amino acids long. Written as DNA, the CDR3 is TGTGCCAGCAGCGCGACTAGCGGGGGCGAAGAGACCCAGTACTTC. Protein: CASSATSGGEETQYF.

This clonotype was seen more than once but under ten times. The rearrangement links TRBV15 to TRBJ2-1, with TRBD2 matching 8 bases. Per the germline V gene, CDR1 is LNHNV and CDR2 is YYDKDF (reference sequence). This CDR3 comprises 12 residues. Unmatched junction bases numbered 4, after V lost 8 bases and J lost 7 bases. Here the CDR3 DNA reads TGTGCCACCGGACTAGCCAATAATGAGCAGTTCTTC. It codes for CATGLANNEQFF.

This clonotype turned up a few times. The chain recombines TRBV20-1 with TRBJ1-1; D remains unclear. Germline CDR1 is DFQATT and CDR2 is SNEGSKA (reference sequence). The ends were cut back, 3 bases at V and 1 base at J, with 9 bases in the middle. This CDR3 contains 13 residues. The CDR3 DNA reads as TGCAGTGCTAGGGTCGAATGGAACACTGAAGCTTTCTTT. Translated, it gives CSARVEWNTEAFF.

This clonotype was seen only a few times. The chain links TRBV28 to TRBJ2-5, with 12 positions matching TRBD2. The end of the DNA is better explained by TRBJ2-1, so the J call may be wrong. The germline V gene encodes CDR1 MDHEN and CDR2 SYDVKM. The CDR3 consists of 18 residues. The CDR3 coding sequence is TGTGCCAGCAGCCTAACTAAACTCGCTAGCGGGAGGGCCAATGAGCAGTTCTTC. Translated, it gives CASSLTKLASGRANEQFF.

The chain couples TRBV12-3 or TRBV12-4 to TRBJ2-1; TRBD1 matches at 8 bases. TRBJ2-7 matches the DNA end more closely, so the J call is doubtful. CDR3 length: 12 amino acids. The CDR3 DNA is TGTGCCAGCAGCCCTGACAGGGGCGAGCAGTACTTC. Amino acids: CASSPDRGEQYF.

This clonotype has only a few counts. The genes are TRBV7-9 and TRBJ2-3; D ambiguous. The germline V and J ends were trimmed by 5 bases and 0 bases, with 6 bases remaining between them. Germline V gives CDR1 SEHNR, CDR2 FQNEAQ (reference sequence). This CDR3 is built from 13 residues. This chain's CDR3 is CASSPDSTDTQYF. CDR3 DNA sequence: TGTGCCAGCAGCCCGGACAGCACAGATACGCAGTATTTT.

The gene calls are TRBV27 and TRBJ2-3; 8 nucleotides match TRBD2. Trimming took 6 bases from V and 0 from J; bases not matched to a gene: 8. Germline CDR1 is MNHEY and CDR2 is SMNVEV (reference sequence). The CDR3 has 16 residues. The CDR3 nucleotides read TGTGCCAGCAGCACTCTACTAGCGGATAGCACAGATACGCAGTATTTT. Protein sequence: CASSTLLADSTDTQYF.